This T cell receptor (beta chain) was obtained from a study of identical twins. Study-wide points: Invariant MAIT and iNKT cells may have partly biased zero-insertion analyses.

Germline V gene data show CDR1 as SGHRS and CDR2 as YFSETQ. The CDR3 extends over 15 amino acids. The ends were cut back, 2 bases at V and 5 bases at J, with 17 bases in the middle. TCRdb called the 5' RACE reads again in MiXCR, with one record for every CDR3 protein. The data contain under 800,000 distinct CDR3 sequences, around 20% of them seen just once; the ten biggest clones take up 4% to 5.5%. At least ten counts were recorded for this clonotype. What it recognizes is unknown. The same data also contributed to another study, on T cells expressing NK-cell markers.

Sequencing was done on a sample of PBMCs. The genes are TRBV5-1 and TRBJ2-7; D might be TRBD2 (5 bases). This receptor was obtained from a woman aged 18-29 years in good health. In DNA form, the CDR3 reads TGCGCCAGCAGCTTTCAGGTGGGAGAAATCGACGAGCAGTACTTC. Its translation: CASSFQVGEIDEQYF.